This is a list of T cell receptor beta chains from one sample in a study of blood T cell repertoires in COVID-19. Here immunoSEQ multiplex PCR was the method, and the copy in TCRdb shows in-frame clones only, minus some. The data show around 25,000 clones, roughly 90% seen once. Sequencing was carried out using peripheral blood. Receptors were obtained from a woman aged 60 to 75 with active COVID-19. Each CDR3 is given with its conserved first and last residue. D genes are given only for firm matches. Size is stated for part of the rows, as once, few or many counts, or as a class when the clone is expanded.

cdr3_nt cdr3_aa clone_size j_call v_call cdr3_length d_call
TGTGCCAGCAGCCAAGGCGGAGGTTACGGCAATCAGCCCCAGCATTTT CASSQGGGYGNQPQHF . TRBJ1-5 TRBV3-1/TRBV3-2 16 .
TGTGCCAGTAGTGTGTGGGGGGGCTACGAGCAGTACTTC CASSVWGGYEQYF . TRBJ2-7 TRBV19 13 TRBD2
TGCAGCGTTGAAGGTCAGGGGACTGGGGCCAACGTCCTGACTTTC CSVEGQGTGANVLTF . TRBJ2-6 TRBV29-1 15 .
TGTGCCTGGAGTGTACAGATCCAAGAGACCCAGTACTTC CAWSVQIQETQYF . TRBJ2-5 TRBV30 13 .
TGTGCCAGCAGCACCCCAGGGGAGCCTGAGCAGTTCTTC CASSTPGEPEQFF . TRBJ2-1 TRBV9 13 .
TGCAGTGCTAGTGGGACTAGCGAATACAATGAGCAGTTCTTC CSASGTSEYNEQFF . TRBJ2-1 TRBV20-1 14 TRBD2
TGTGCCAGCAGCCACATACTCGGCGGGATGAACACTGAAGCTTTCTTT CASSHILGGMNTEAFF . TRBJ1-1 TRBV7-2 16 .
TGTGCCTGGAAACAGGGGCCAGTCAATTCACCCCTCCACTTT CAWKQGPVNSPLHF . TRBJ1-6 TRBV30 14 TRBD1
TGTGCCAGCAGCTTGTACCGAGCGGGCCCAAACACCGGGGAGCTGTTTTTT CASSLYRAGPNTGELFF . TRBJ2-2 TRBV5-6 17 .
TGTGCCAGCAGCTTTCGGGGGCACGCGACAGGGTTCGGGTATGGCTACACCTTC CASSFRGHATGFGYGYTF once TRBJ1-2 TRBV7-9 18 TRBD1
TGTGCCAGCAGCTTAGCCTACCTTCCGAACACCGGGGAGCTGTTTTTT CASSLAYLPNTGELFF . TRBJ2-2 TRBV7-9 16 .
TGCGCCAGCAGCTCACAGGGGGCCGGGCCAGATACGCAGTATTTT CASSSQGAGPDTQYF once TRBJ2-3 TRBV5-1 15 TRBD1
TGTGCCAGCAGTTACTCGGGGCGGGAGGGCCCAGATACGCAGTATTTT CASSYSGREGPDTQYF . TRBJ2-3 TRBV6-5 16 TRBD2
TGTGCCTTACGGGGGGGAGAACCGACCCAGTACTTC CALRGGEPTQYF . TRBJ2-5 TRBV7-9 12 TRBD2
TGTGCCAGCTCACCAGAGATGAGCTACGAGCAGTACTTC CASSPEMSYEQYF . TRBJ2-7 TRBV18 13 .
TGTGCCAGCACAATTGATCTCATCGGGGGACAAGAGACCCAGTACTTC CASTIDLIGGQETQYF . TRBJ2-5 TRBV2 16 .
TGTGCCGCCCGCGCTGGTGGCGGAAGTAATGAGCAGTTCTTC CAARAGGGSNEQFF . TRBJ2-1 TRBV19 14 .
TGTGCCACCACTCCAGGGTTTTCTGGAAACACCATATATTTT CATTPGFSGNTIYF . TRBJ1-3 TRBV10-3 14 .
TGCGCCAGCAGTTCTGGGACAGGAGCCTACGAGCAGTACTTC CASSSGTGAYEQYF . TRBJ2-7 TRBV5-1 14 TRBD1
TGTGCCAGCAGCTTATTTCGTGGACGCCTAGCGCTACAAGAGACCCAGTACTTC CASSLFRGRLALQETQYF . TRBJ2-5 TRBV7-8 18 .
TGTGCCAGCAGTGAACACAGGTCCTACGAGCAGTACTTC CASSEHRSYEQYF few TRBJ2-7 TRBV2 13 .
TGTGCCATCAGTGAGTCGGGAGGGATGGGCCGGTACGAGCAGTACTTC CAISESGGMGRYEQYF . TRBJ2-7 TRBV10-3 16 TRBD2
TGTGCCAGCAGTTACTCGATTGCGGGAGAGGACACCGGGGAGCTGTTTTTT CASSYSIAGEDTGELFF . TRBJ2-2 TRBV6-2/TRBV6-3 17 TRBD2
TGTGCCAGCAGGACAGCGGGAGCGCACACCGGGGAGCTGTTTTTT CASRTAGAHTGELFF . TRBJ2-2 TRBV9 15 TRBD2
TGTGCCAGCAGTTCCTTGGGGCTAAAATTAACCACAGATACGCAGTATTTT CASSSLGLKLTTDTQYF . TRBJ2-3 TRBV28 17 .
TGTGCCAGCAGCCGATCTAGCGGGGCCAGCACAGATACGCAGTATTTT CASSRSSGASTDTQYF once TRBJ2-3 TRBV28 16 TRBD2
TGTGCCAGCAACCCAGGCGGGACGGGCTACGAGCAGTACTTC CASNPGGTGYEQYF . TRBJ2-7 TRBV11-2 14 .
TGTGCCACCAGCAGGGGCAGAAATAATGAAAAACTGTTTTTT CATSRGRNNEKLFF . TRBJ1-4 TRBV15 14 .
TGTGCCAGCAGTTGGGCAGCGGGTGAGCAGTTCTTC CASSWAAGEQFF . TRBJ2-1 TRBV12-3/TRBV12-4 12 .
TGTGCCAGCAGCGCCCGACAGGGGGCGAATGAGCAGTTCTTC CASSARQGANEQFF . TRBJ2-1 TRBV9 14 TRBD1
TGTGCCAGCAGTTTATCCGGCACAGGGAATGAAGCTTTCTTT CASSLSGTGNEAFF once TRBJ1-1 TRBV27 14 .
TGTGCCAGTAGTCTCACCGCGGGGAGAGGTAATGAAAAACTGTTTTTT CASSLTAGRGNEKLFF . TRBJ1-4 TRBV19 16 .
TGTGCCATCCGGGACAGGGTCCACGAGCAGTACTTC CAIRDRVHEQYF few TRBJ2-7 TRBV2 12 TRBD1
TGTGCCAGCAGTTCAGGCGGAAGCGGGAGCACAGATACGCAGTATTTT CASSSGGSGSTDTQYF . TRBJ2-3 TRBV27 16 .
TGTGCCAGCAGTGCGTTTGGTACGGGGACTAGCACAGATACGCAGTATTTT CASSAFGTGTSTDTQYF . TRBJ2-3 TRBV6-1 17 .
TGTGCCAGCAGCTTGGCCGGTTTCAACGAGCAGTACTTC CASSLAGFNEQYF . TRBJ2-7 TRBV5-5 13 .
TGTGCCAGCATTGGACAGGGGATTGAGCAGTTCTTC CASIGQGIEQFF . TRBJ2-1 TRBV6-5 12 TRBD1
TGTGCCTGGAGTGTACAAGGGGGCAATCAGCCCCAGCATTTT CAWSVQGGNQPQHF . TRBJ1-5 TRBV30 14 .
TGTGCCAGCCGAACAGGTGGGCAGAACACTGAAGCTTTCTTT CASRTGGQNTEAFF . TRBJ1-1 TRBV28 14 .
TGTGCCAGCAGAGCCGGGAAGGAAATAGATACGCAGTATTTT CASRAGKEIDTQYF . TRBJ2-3 TRBV6-5 14 .
TGTGCCAGCAGCTTGGGCGGGAGGGTCCCGCCCTCAAACTACAATGAGCAGTTCTTC CASSLGGRVPPSNYNEQFF . TRBJ2-1 TRBV5-4 19 TRBD2
TGTGCCAGCAGCGGACAGGGGGCGACTAGCACAGATACGCAGTATTTT CASSGQGATSTDTQYF . TRBJ2-3 TRBV9 16 TRBD1
TGTGCCAGCAGCCATTGGGCGGGGGCACCCCTCCACTTT CASSHWAGAPLHF . TRBJ1-6 TRBV5-8 13 .
TGTGCCAGCAGCTTACGAATGGGCGGGAGCTCCTACAATGAGCAGTTCTTC CASSLRMGGSSYNEQFF . TRBJ2-1 TRBV7-2 17 TRBD2